Below are 20 T cell receptor beta chains sequenced from a single sample in a study of CD8+CD57+ T cells in acquired aplastic anemia. Profiles of TCR beta VDJ and CDR3 were generated from a genomic DNA template. TCRdb fed the reads into MiXCR, producing one record per CDR3 protein. The table has 180,000 or so distinct CDR3 sequences, roughly 50% seen once. Sequencing was done on patients that had shown CD8+CD57+ cell expansion by flow cytometry. Sequenced material: sorted CD4+, CD8+, or CD8+CD57+ T cells (not recorded which) from PBMCs. The source of these receptors is a human donor with aplastic anemia.

Comments on this clonotype: One end of the junction is discordant with germline, which a read error may explain. The chain combines TRBV12-3 or TRBV12-4 with TRBJ1-2; D is uncertain. This CDR3 is 14 amino acids long. The CDR3 spells CASSLGLGRRGYTF. CDR3 DNA: TGTGCCAGCAGCTTAGGGTTGGGGAGGAGAGGCTACACCTTC.

This chain joins TRBV5-4 and TRBJ1-2; D perhaps matches TRBD1 (6 bases). CDR3 size: 15 residues. The V end lost 3 bases, the J end lost 3 bases, and 15 bases lay between the germline ends. CDR1 and CDR2 (germline): SGHNT, YYREEE (reference sequence). The CDR3 protein is CASSSGGAEDYGYTF. Here the CDR3 DNA reads TGTGCCAGCAGCTCGGGGGGGGCGGAGGACTATGGCTACACCTTC.

This clonotype has just a few counts. The rearrangement uses TRBV19 and TRBJ1-1; 8 bases fit TRBD1. CDR3 length equals 12 residues. Trimming cost V 2 bases and J 8 bases; bases outside gene matches: 1. Germline V lookup: CDR1 LNHDA, CDR2 SQIVND (reference sequence). CDR3: CASSIWDREAFF. The DNA for the CDR3 is TGTGCCAGTAGTATATGGGACAGGGAAGCTTTCTTT.

J is TRBJ1-2 and V is TRBV28; TRBD1 matches at 8 bases. V shed 2 bases and J 4 bases; nucleotides not matched to a gene: 3. The CDR3 loop spans 14 amino acids. CDR1 is MDHEN and CDR2 is SYDVKM in the germline V gene. The CDR3 protein is CASSLQGARYGYTF. DNA for the CDR3: TGTGCCAGCAGTTTACAGGGGGCCCGCTATGGCTACACCTTC.

This clonotype was recorded once. V gene TRBV29-1 combines with J gene TRBJ2-7; 9 bases line up with TRBD1. CDR1 and CDR2 from the germline V gene are SQVTM and ANQGSEA. Trimming took 4 bases from V and 0 from J; bases not matched to a gene: 4. This CDR3 has 14 amino acids. The chain's CDR3 is CSVGGTGNSYEQYF. DNA for the CDR3: TGCAGCGTTGGGGGGACAGGGAACTCCTACGAGCAGTACTTC.

The V and J genes are TRBV15 and TRBJ2-2; no clear D gene. From germline, CDR1 is LNHNV and CDR2 YYDKDF (reference sequence). The ends were cut back, 0 bases at V and 4 bases at J, with 6 bases in the middle. The CDR3 has 14 amino acids. CDR3 amino acids: CATSRDRPTGELFF. The CDR3 DNA is TGTGCCACCAGCAGAGATCGTCCCACCGGGGAGCTGTTTTTT.

This clonotype has ten or more counts. This sequence joins TRBV9 and TRBJ1-4, with a possible D match to TRBD1 (5 bases). The CDR3 is 16 residues long. From germline, CDR1 is SGDLS and CDR2 YYNGEE. Trimming removed 0 bases at V and 0 bases at J, with 9 bases between. CDR3 residues: CASSVGRGSTNEKLFF. The CDR3 bases are TGTGCCAGCAGCGTAGGCCGGGGGTCAACTAATGAAAAACTGTTTTTT.

This clonotype was seen repeatedly, ten times or more. The chain carries TRBV7-2 and TRBJ1-4; TRBD1 is a possible D gene (6 bases). Looked up from germline, CDR1 is SGHTA and CDR2 is FQGNSA. The CDR3 is 15 amino acids. Trimming removed 2 bases from V and 8 bases from J, with 15 bases in between. The CDR3 coding sequence is TGTGCCAGCAGCTTATCTTCAGGGGCGGGGGAAAAACTGTTTTTT. This sequence encodes CASSLSSGAGEKLFF. Combining the CDR3 with reference TRBV7-2 and TRBJ1-4 gives the whole variable domain GAGVSQSPSNKVTEKGKDVELRCDPISGHTALYWYRQSLGQGLEFLIYFQGNSAPDKSGLPSDRFSAERTGGSVSTLTIQRTQQEDSAVYLCASSLSSGAGEKLFFGSGTQLSVL.

This clonotype was counted at least ten times. V and J are TRBV7-2 and TRBJ1-2; D ambiguous. Trimming removed 2 bases from V and 3 bases from J, with 13 bases in between. CDR3 size: 15 residues. Germline V gene lookup returns CDR1 SGHTA and CDR2 FQGNSA. CDR3 sequence (DNA): TGTGCCAGCAGCTTATCGGCCGGGCGAGACTATGGCTACACCTTC. As protein: CASSLSAGRDYGYTF.

Here the CDR3 DNA reads TGTGCCAGCAGTACGAACAGGGGGCAAGAGACCCAGTACTTC. It codes for CASSTNRGQETQYF. This rearrangement joins TRBV27 to TRBJ2-5; TRBD1 aligns across 8 bases. The CDR3 spans 14 residues. CDR1 and CDR2 (germline): MNHEY, SMNVEV (reference sequence). V gave up 5 bases and J gave up 2 bases; unmatched junction bases: 4.

Concerning this clonotype: At one end, the junction sequence differs from germline, possibly due to a read error. The V gene is TRBV24-1, the J gene TRBJ2-1; D is perhaps TRBD2 (6 bases). The CDR3 contains 16 residues. CDR1 is KGHDR, CDR2 SFDVKD, per germline. The CDR3 nucleotides are TGCGCCAGCTCACCAGAACCGGGACTGGGCTACAATGAGCAGTTCTTC. Its protein product is CASSPEPGLGYNEQFF.

In this sample, this clonotype turned up many times. The chain combines TRBV5-6 with TRBJ2-3; 8 positions agree with TRBD2. The CDR3 is 16 residues long. The V gene end was trimmed by 0 bases and the J gene end by 2 bases; junction bases not matched to a gene: 5. Germline assignment: CDR1 SGHDT and CDR2 YYEEEE. CDR3 DNA sequence: TGTGCCAGCAGCTTGGACACGGGGGGGCCCACAGATACGCAGTATTTT. Protein: CASSLDTGGPTDTQYF.

This chain connects TRBV5-6 to TRBJ2-5, with D unclear. The germline V and J ends were trimmed by 4 bases and 4 bases, with 11 bases remaining between them. CDR1 SGHDT and CDR2 YYEEEE come from the germline V gene. This CDR3 spans 13 amino acids. The CDR3 protein is CASSPVAGETQYF. In nucleotides, the CDR3 is TGTGCCAGCAGCCCCGTAGCCGGAGAGACCCAGTACTTC.

This clonotype is medium-sized by share. The V and J genes are TRBV25-1 and TRBJ1-6; no firm D call. This CDR3 spans 14 amino acids. Trimming shortened V by 3 bases and J by 8 bases, and 11 bases separated the two germline ends. Germline V gene lookup returns CDR1 MGHDK and CDR2 SYGVNS. The CDR3 sequence: CASSDSAKHSPLHF. CDR3 bases: TGTGCCAGCAGTGACTCTGCAAAGCATTCACCCCTCCACTTT.

The V call is TRBV5-5, the J call TRBJ2-3; either TRBD1 or TRBD2 may fit D (5 bases each). V was shortened by 3 bases and J by 0 bases, with 11 bases between the two germline ends. Per germline, CDR1 SGHKS and CDR2 YYEKEE (reference sequence). The CDR3 is 15 residues long. For the CDR3, the DNA is TGTGCCAGCAGCTGGAGGCAGGGAAGCACAGATACGCAGTATTTT. Translation gives CASSWRQGSTDTQYF.

V is TRBV10-3 and J is TRBJ2-3; 11 bases are shared with TRBD2. Per germline, CDR1 ENHRY and CDR2 SYGVKD. CDR3 size: 16 residues. This CDR3 reads CDVSGLGLAVTDTQYF. CDR3 nucleotide sequence: TGTGACGTCAGTGGTTTGGGACTAGCGGTCACAGATACGCAGTATTTT.

This clonotype was observed a handful of times. This may arise from a read error, as a much more abundant clone is one base away. In nucleotides, the CDR3 is TGCACCAGCAGCTTGGGGGGCCGATCAAGCACAGATACGCAGTATTTT. It is translated as CTSSLGGRSSTDTQYF. The chain recombines TRBV5-1 with TRBJ2-3; D might be TRBD1 or TRBD2, each matching 6 bases. The CDR3 runs to 16 residues. Germline CDR1 is SGHRS and CDR2 is YFSETQ.

This clonotype was seen only once. The V gene is TRBV19, the J gene TRBJ2-5; 9 bases match TRBD1. The CDR3 length is 14 residues. CDR1 is LNHDA, CDR2 SQIVND, per germline (reference sequence). V dropped 6 bases and J dropped 5; count of bases not matched to a gene: 7. CDR3 bases: TGTGCCAGTAGCCCGACGGGGACAGGGGAGACCCAGTACTTC. Amino acid sequence: CASSPTGTGETQYF. The complete variable domain, with remaining parts taken from reference TRBV19 and TRBJ2-5, reads DGGITQSPKYLFRKEGQNVTLSCEQNLNHDAMYWYRQDPGQGLRLIYYSQIVNDFQKGDIAEGYSVSREKKESFPLTVTSAQKNPTAFYLCASSPTGTGETQYFGPGTRLLVL.

In this sample, this clonotype turned up many times. The rearrangement uses TRBV2 and TRBJ2-7, with D maybe TRBD2 (6 bases). Germline loops: CDR1 SNHLY, CDR2 FYNNEI. V gave up 9 bases and J gave up 6 bases, with 18 bases separating them. The length of the CDR3 is 13 residues. CDR3 amino acids: CASTRDSFREQYF. For the CDR3, the DNA is TGTGCCAGTACCAGGGACTCCTTCCGCGAGCAGTACTTC.

This chain uses TRBV20-1 with TRBJ2-7; a possible D gene is TRBD1 (5 bases). The CDR3 is 12 residues long. V lost 3 bases and J 6 bases, leaving 12 bases between the germline ends. The germline V gene encodes CDR1 DFQATT and CDR2 SNEGSKA (reference sequence). CDR3 nucleotide sequence: TGCAGTGCTAGTCGGCAGGGATCCGAGCAGTACTTC. Translating gives CSASRQGSEQYF.